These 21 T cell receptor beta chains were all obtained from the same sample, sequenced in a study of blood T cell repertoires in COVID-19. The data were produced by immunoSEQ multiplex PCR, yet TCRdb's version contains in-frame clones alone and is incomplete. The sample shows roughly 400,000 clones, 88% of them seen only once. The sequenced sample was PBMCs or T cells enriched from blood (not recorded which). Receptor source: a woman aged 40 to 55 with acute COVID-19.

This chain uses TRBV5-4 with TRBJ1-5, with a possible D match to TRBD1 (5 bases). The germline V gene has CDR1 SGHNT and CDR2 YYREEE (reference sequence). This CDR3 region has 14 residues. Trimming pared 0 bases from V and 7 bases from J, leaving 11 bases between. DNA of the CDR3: TGTGCCAGCAGCTTGGATGGGGCTCGGCAGCCCCAGCATTTT. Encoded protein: CASSLDGARQPQHF. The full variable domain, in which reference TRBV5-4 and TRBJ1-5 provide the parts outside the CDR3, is ETGVTQSPTHLIKTRGQQVTLRCSSQSGHNTVSWYQQALGQGPQFIFQYYREEENGRGNFPPRFSGLQFPNYSSELNVNALELDDSALYLCASSLDGARQPQHFGDGTRLSIL.

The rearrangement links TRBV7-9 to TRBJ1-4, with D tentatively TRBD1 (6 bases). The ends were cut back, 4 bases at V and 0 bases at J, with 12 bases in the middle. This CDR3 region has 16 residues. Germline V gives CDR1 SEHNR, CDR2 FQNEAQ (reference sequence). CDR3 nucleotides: TGTGCCAGCAGCTCCGGGACATCTGCAACTAATGAAAAACTGTTTTTT. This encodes CASSSGTSATNEKLFF.

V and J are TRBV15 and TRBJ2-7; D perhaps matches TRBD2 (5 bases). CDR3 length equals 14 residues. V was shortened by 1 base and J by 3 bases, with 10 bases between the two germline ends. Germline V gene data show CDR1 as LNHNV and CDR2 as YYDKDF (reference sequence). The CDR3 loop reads CATSRAPEVYEQYF. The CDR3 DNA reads TGTGCCACCAGCAGAGCGCCGGAGGTCTACGAGCAGTACTTC.

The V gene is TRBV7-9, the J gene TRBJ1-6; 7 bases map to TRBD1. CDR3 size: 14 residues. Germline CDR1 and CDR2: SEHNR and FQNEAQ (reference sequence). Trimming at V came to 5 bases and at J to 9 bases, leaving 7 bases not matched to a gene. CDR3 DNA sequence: TGTGCCAGCAGCCAGACAGGGATTATTTCACCCCTCCACTTT. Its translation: CASSQTGIISPLHF.

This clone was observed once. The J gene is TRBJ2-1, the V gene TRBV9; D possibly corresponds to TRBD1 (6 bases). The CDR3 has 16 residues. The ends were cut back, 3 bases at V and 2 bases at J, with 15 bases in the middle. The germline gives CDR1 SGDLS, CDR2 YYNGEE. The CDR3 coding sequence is TGTGCCAGCAGCGCAATCGGGGCAGGGGCCTACAATGAGCAGTTCTTC. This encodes CASSAIGAGAYNEQFF.

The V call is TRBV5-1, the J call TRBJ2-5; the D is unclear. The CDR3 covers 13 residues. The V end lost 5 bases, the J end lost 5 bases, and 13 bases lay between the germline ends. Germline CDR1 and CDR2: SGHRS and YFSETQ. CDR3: CASSLSFGETQYF. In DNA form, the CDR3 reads TGCGCCAGCAGTTTATCCTTCGGGGAGACCCAGTACTTC.

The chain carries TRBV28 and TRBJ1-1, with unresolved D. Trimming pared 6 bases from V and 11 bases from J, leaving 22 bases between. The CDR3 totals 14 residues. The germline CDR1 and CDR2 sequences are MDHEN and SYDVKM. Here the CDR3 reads CASSQQSHEQYAFF. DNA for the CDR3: TGTGCCAGCAGCCAACAGAGTCATGAACAGTATGCTTTCTTT.

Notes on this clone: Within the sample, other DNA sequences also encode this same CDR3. The CDR3 nucleotides are TGTGCCAGCAGCGTAGGACAGTCCTACGAGCAGTACTTC. Residues: CASSVGQSYEQYF. V usage is TRBV9 and J usage is TRBJ2-7; tentatively, D is TRBD1 (5 bases). Germline V gene data show CDR1 as SGDLS and CDR2 as YYNGEE. This CDR3 has 13 residues. V dropped 0 bases and J dropped 1 base, with 5 bases sitting between them.

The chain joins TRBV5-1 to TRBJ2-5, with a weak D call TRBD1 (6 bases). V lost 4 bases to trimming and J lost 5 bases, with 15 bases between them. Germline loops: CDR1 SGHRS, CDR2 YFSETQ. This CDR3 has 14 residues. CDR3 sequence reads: CASSGGPGGETQYF. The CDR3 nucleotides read TGCGCCAGCAGCGGGGGCCCCGGCGGGGAGACCCAGTACTTC.

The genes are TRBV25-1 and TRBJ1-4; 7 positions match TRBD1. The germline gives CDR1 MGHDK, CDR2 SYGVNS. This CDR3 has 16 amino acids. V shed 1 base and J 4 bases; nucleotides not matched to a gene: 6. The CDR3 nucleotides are TGTGCCAGCAGTGAATGGGTGCGGGACAGTAATGAAAAACTGTTTTTT. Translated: CASSEWVRDSNEKLFF.

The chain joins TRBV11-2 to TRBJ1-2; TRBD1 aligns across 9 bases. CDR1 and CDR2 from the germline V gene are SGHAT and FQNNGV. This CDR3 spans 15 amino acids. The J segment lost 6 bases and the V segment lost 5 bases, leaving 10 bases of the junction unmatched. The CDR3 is CASSPNADRGHGYTF. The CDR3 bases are TGTGCCAGCAGCCCCAACGCGGACAGGGGCCATGGCTACACCTTC.

CDR3 DNA sequence: TGTGCCAGCAGGAGGGAGAACACTGAAGCTTTCTTT. Its translation is CASRRENTEAFF. The chain uses TRBV2 and TRBJ1-1; no clear D gene. Germline CDR1 and CDR2: SNHLY and FYNNEI. The V and J ends lost 6 bases and 1 base respectively, with 6 bases between them. The CDR3 totals 12 residues.

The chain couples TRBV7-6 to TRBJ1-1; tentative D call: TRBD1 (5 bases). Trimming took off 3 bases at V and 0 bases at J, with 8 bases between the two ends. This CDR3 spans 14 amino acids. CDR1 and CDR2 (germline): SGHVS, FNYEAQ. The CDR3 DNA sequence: TGTGCCAGCAGCTTGACAGCCATGAACACTGAAGCTTTCTTT. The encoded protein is CASSLTAMNTEAFF.

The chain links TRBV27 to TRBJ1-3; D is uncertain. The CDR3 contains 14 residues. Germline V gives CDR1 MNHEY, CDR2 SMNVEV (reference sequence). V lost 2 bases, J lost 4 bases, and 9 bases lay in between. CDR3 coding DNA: TGTGCCAGCAGTTTAGCCAGTACAGGAAACACCATATATTTT. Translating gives CASSLASTGNTIYF.

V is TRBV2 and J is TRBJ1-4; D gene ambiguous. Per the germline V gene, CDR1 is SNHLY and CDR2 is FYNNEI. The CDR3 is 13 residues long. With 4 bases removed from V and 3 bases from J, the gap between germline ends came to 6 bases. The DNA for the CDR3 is TGTGCCAGCAGTGGCGGGGCTAATGAAAAACTGTTTTTT. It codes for CASSGGANEKLFF.

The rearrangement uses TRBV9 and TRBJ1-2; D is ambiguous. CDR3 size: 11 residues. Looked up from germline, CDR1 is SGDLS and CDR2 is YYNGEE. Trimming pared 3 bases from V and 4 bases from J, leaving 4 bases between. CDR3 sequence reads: CASSGIYGYTF. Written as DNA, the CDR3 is TGTGCCAGCAGCGGTATCTATGGCTACACCTTC.

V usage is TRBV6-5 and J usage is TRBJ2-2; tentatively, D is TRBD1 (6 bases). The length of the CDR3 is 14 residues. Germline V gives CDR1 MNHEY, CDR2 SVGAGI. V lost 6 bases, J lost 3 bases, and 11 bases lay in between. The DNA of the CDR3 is TGTGCCAGCAGCCGACAGGTCGACACCGGGGAGCTGTTTTTT. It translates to CASSRQVDTGELFF.

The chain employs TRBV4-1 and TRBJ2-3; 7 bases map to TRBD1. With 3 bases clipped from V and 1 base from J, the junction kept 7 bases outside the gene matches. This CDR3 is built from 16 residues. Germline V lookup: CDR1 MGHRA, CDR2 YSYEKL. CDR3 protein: CASSHPGTGGTDTQYF. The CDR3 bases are TGCGCCAGCAGCCATCCCGGTACAGGGGGCACAGATACGCAGTATTTT.

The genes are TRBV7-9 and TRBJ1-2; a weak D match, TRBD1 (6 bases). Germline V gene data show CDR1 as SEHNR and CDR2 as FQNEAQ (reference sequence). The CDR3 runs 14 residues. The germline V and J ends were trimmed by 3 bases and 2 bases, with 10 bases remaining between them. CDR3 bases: TGTGCCAGCAGCTTTAATAGGGGGAACTATGGCTACACCTTC. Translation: CASSFNRGNYGYTF.

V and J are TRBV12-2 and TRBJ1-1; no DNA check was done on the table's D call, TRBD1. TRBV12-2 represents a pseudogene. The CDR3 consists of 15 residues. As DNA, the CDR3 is TGTGCAAGTCGCCGCGACAGGTGGTTGGACACTGAAGCTTTCTTT. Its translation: CASRRDRWLDTEAFF.

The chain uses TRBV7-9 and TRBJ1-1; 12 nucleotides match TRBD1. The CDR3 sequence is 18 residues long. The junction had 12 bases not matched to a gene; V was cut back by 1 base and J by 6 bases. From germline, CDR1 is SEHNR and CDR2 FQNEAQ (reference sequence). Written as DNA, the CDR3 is TGTGCCAGCAGCTTAGAAGGGACAGGGGGCGCAAAATCCGCTGAAGCTTTCTTT. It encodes CASSLEGTGGAKSAEAFF.